Here is one T cell receptor beta chain with its context. The data derive from a study of cytomegalovirus exposure and HLA in healthy donors. Use of 60 Vbeta and 13 Jbeta primers characterized the PCR. Profiled with immunoSEQ multiplex PCR; TCRdb holds only in-frame clones, not every one. The sample includes approximately 150,000 clones, about three quarters of them seen just once. This CDR3 comprises 13 residues. With 4 bases removed from V and 3 bases from J, the gap between germline ends came to 10 bases. The germline V gene encodes CDR1 SNHLY and CDR2 FYNNEI. This sequence originates from a woman under 40 in good health and CMV-seronegative. The chain links TRBV2 to TRBJ2-7; TRBD2 might be the D (6 bases). Material for sequencing was PBMCs. The CDR3 nucleotides are TGTGCCAGCAGTGGGGCGGGAAGCTACGAGCAGTACTTC. Its translation is CASSGAGSYEQYF.